One and the same sample provided the 17 T cell receptor beta chains below, sequenced in a study of cytomegalovirus exposure and HLA in healthy donors. Sequenced by immunoSEQ multiplex PCR; TCRdb stores in-frame clones only, minus some. The sample yields roughly 150,000 clones, roughly 90% seen once. Sequencing was performed on PBMCs. The origin of the receptors is a man between 18 and 29 years old in good health and CMV-seropositive.

This chain connects TRBV4-1 to TRBJ1-2, with 7 bases matching TRBD1. Germline assignment: CDR1 MGHRA and CDR2 YSYEKL. This CDR3 comprises 14 residues. V dropped 7 bases and J dropped 4; count of bases not matched to a gene: 9. CDR3 loop: CASNKDREPYGYTF. The CDR3 DNA follows: TGCGCCAGCAATAAAGACAGGGAACCCTATGGCTACACCTTC.

The rearrangement links TRBV7-2 to TRBJ2-3; 11 nucleotides line up with TRBD2. There are 17 residues in the CDR3. V trimming: 5 bases; J trimming: 2 bases; junction bases outside the gene matches: 9. The V gene's germline CDR1 is SGHTA and CDR2 FQGNSA. This chain's CDR3 is CASSRTSGFILTDTQYF. The CDR3 nucleotides are TGTGCCAGCAGCCGGACTAGCGGGTTCATTCTCACAGATACGCAGTATTTT.

The chain joins TRBV9 to TRBJ2-7; a possible D gene is TRBD1 (5 bases). The ends were cut back, 2 bases at V and 3 bases at J, with 18 bases in the middle. Germline CDR1 SGDLS, CDR2 YYNGEE. There are 16 residues in the CDR3. CDR3 in amino acids: CASSVRPTQGFYEQYF. In nucleotides, the CDR3 is TGTGCCAGCAGCGTTAGGCCCACCCAGGGTTTCTACGAGCAGTACTTC.

The chain recombines TRBV6-5 with TRBJ2-7; TRBD2 aligns across 7 bases. The V gene's germline CDR1 is MNHEY and CDR2 SVGAGI. The ends lost 0 bases at V and 2 bases at J; junction bases unmatched: 4. This CDR3 comprises 15 residues. The chain's CDR3 is CASSYSREGTYEQYF. The CDR3 DNA is TGTGCCAGCAGTTACTCAAGGGAGGGCACCTACGAGCAGTACTTC.

V usage is TRBV4-1 and J usage is TRBJ1-5; 8 bases line up with TRBD1. The CDR3 is made up of 16 amino acids. CDR1 and CDR2 from the germline V gene are MGHRA and YSYEKL. Trimming took 2 bases from V and 2 from J; bases not matched to a gene: 5. CDR3 nucleotides: TGCGCCAGCAGCCAAAGTCAGGGGGCCGGCAATCAGCCCCAGCATTTT. It translates to CASSQSQGAGNQPQHF.

The rearrangement joins TRBV6-8 to TRBJ2-2; TRBD1 matches at 10 bases. The CDR3 is 21 amino acids. Germline assignment: CDR1 MNHGY and CDR2 SAAAGT. J gave up 1 base and V 1 base, and 15 bases lay outside the gene matches. CDR3 amino acids: CASSYWKWTGGLVLNTGELFF. The CDR3 coding sequence is TGTGCCAGCAGTTACTGGAAGTGGACAGGGGGTCTGGTCCTGAACACCGGGGAGCTGTTTTTT.

J is TRBJ2-7 and V is TRBV27, with 7 bases matching TRBD2. Trimming took 8 bases from V and 2 from J; bases not matched to a gene: 9. The CDR3 spans 14 residues. Germline V lookup: CDR1 MNHEY, CDR2 SMNVEV (reference sequence). The chain's CDR3 is CASGLLARAYEQYF. For the CDR3, the DNA is TGTGCCAGCGGGCTACTAGCGAGGGCCTACGAGCAGTACTTC.

The rearrangement joins TRBV7-9 to TRBJ2-3; 7 bases match TRBD2. The J segment lost 1 base and the V segment lost 6 bases, leaving 13 bases of the junction unmatched. Germline V gene data show CDR1 as SEHNR and CDR2 as FQNEAQ (reference sequence). The CDR3 spans 17 residues. CDR3 in amino acids: CASSPGGYSKRTDTQYF. The DNA of the CDR3 is TGTGCCAGCAGTCCGGGGGGATACTCCAAACGCACAGATACGCAGTATTTT.

The chain couples TRBV15 to TRBJ1-2, with TRBD1 identical over 7 bases. CDR3 length: 14 amino acids. Trimming at V came to 5 bases and at J to 4 bases, leaving 7 bases not matched to a gene. CDR1 LNHNV and CDR2 YYDKDF come from the germline V gene (reference sequence). Here the CDR3 reads CATSSADRVYGYTF. As DNA, the CDR3 is TGTGCCACCAGCTCTGCAGACAGGGTCTATGGCTACACCTTC.

The V gene is TRBV18, the J gene TRBJ2-7; TRBD2 agrees at 8 bases. Germline V gene data show CDR1 as KGHSH and CDR2 as LQKENI. The CDR3 extends over 15 amino acids. Unmatched junction bases numbered 7, after V lost 3 bases and J lost 3 bases. This chain's CDR3 is CASSPRGAGGYEQYF. The CDR3 DNA reads as TGTGCCAGCTCACCCAGAGGGGCGGGAGGCTACGAGCAGTACTTC.

The chain combines TRBV2 with TRBJ1-5; the D gene is possibly TRBD1 (6 bases). This CDR3 spans 17 amino acids. Germline CDR1 reads SNHLY; CDR2 reads FYNNEI. V gave up 7 bases and J gave up 0 bases, with 19 bases separating them. The CDR3 loop is CASTKGKQGYSNQPQHF. CDR3 in DNA: TGTGCCAGCACCAAGGGGAAACAGGGTTATAGCAATCAGCCCCAGCATTTT.

The chain uses TRBV7-3 and TRBJ2-2; the match to TRBD2 covers 8 bases. This CDR3 is 16 amino acids long. Losses at the gene ends were 5 bases for V and 1 base for J; bases not matched to a gene: 6. From germline, CDR1 is SGHTA and CDR2 FQGTGA. The DNA of the CDR3 is TGTGCCAGCAGCCCATTAGCGGGATTGAACACCGGGGAGCTGTTTTTT. Translation gives CASSPLAGLNTGELFF.

The sample holds one count of this clone. V gene TRBV6-1 combines with J gene TRBJ2-1; D may be TRBD2 (6 bases). Germline V CDR1 and CDR2: MNHNS, SASEGT. Trimming shortened V by 3 bases and J by 9 bases, and 21 bases separated the two germline ends. The CDR3 runs to 16 residues. CDR3 in amino acids: CASSDPRLVGVSEQFF. CDR3 nucleotides: TGTGCCAGCAGTGACCCGCGACTAGTCGGTGTGAGTGAGCAGTTCTTC.

The chain has TRBV7-8 and TRBJ2-7, with 7 bases aligning to TRBD1. This CDR3 comprises 12 residues. V shed 3 bases and J 6 bases; nucleotides not matched to a gene: 2. Per the germline V gene, CDR1 is SGHVS and CDR2 is FQNEAQ. The CDR3 reads CASSLSGGEQYF. The CDR3 coding sequence is TGTGCCAGCAGCTTGTCAGGGGGCGAGCAGTACTTC.

The J gene is TRBJ1-5, the V gene TRBV28; perhaps TRBD1 as D (5 bases). Trimming stripped 7 bases from V and 2 bases from J, with 15 bases between. CDR3 length: 15 residues. Germline V gene data show CDR1 as MDHEN and CDR2 as SYDVKM. The CDR3 DNA reads TGTGCCAGCAACCCGCTGGGCAGGGGCAATCAGCCCCAGCATTTT. Amino acid sequence: CASNPLGRGNQPQHF.

The genes are TRBV4-1 and TRBJ1-1; TRBD1 might be the D (6 bases). V dropped 2 bases and J dropped 8 bases, with 15 bases sitting between them. The length of the CDR3 is 14 residues. Germline CDR1 MGHRA, CDR2 YSYEKL. CDR3 sequence: CASSQPTGTREAFF. CDR3 bases: TGCGCCAGCAGCCAACCTACCGGGACACGGGAAGCTTTCTTT.

V gene TRBV4-1 combines with J gene TRBJ1-2; D perhaps matches TRBD1 (5 bases). The ends were cut back, 2 bases at V and 4 bases at J, with 8 bases in the middle. The germline V gene encodes CDR1 MGHRA and CDR2 YSYEKL. This CDR3 comprises 13 residues. CDR3 sequence reads: CASSQQGGYGYTF. In DNA form, the CDR3 reads TGCGCCAGCAGCCAACAGGGTGGCTATGGCTACACCTTC.